The 14 T cell receptor beta chains in this list originate from one sample, sequenced in a study of OX40 agonist ivuxolimab in advanced cancers. Clones were sequenced by immunoSEQ multiplex PCR, and TCRdb holds only the in-frame ones, with some missing. This table holds about 79,000 clones, roughly 94% found once. Source: CD4+ or CD8+ T cells sorted from blood, taken in a trial of the OX40 agonist ivuxolimab. The receptor source for this set is an adult with an advanced solid tumor such as melanoma, head and neck, liver or kidney cancer.

This clone was recorded once. The chain carries TRBV5-8 and TRBJ2-7; D assignment may be TRBD1 or TRBD2 (7 bases each). Germline V CDR1 and CDR2: SGHTS, YDEGEE. This CDR3 region has 15 residues. Trimming removed 3 bases from V and 4 bases from J, with 17 bases in between. CDR3 coding DNA: TGTGCCAGCAGCTGGGGAGGGGACAGTGGGTACGAGCAGTACTTC. The encoded protein is CASSWGGDSGYEQYF.

This clone has a single count. The rearrangement links TRBV19 to TRBJ2-5; TRBD2 aligns across 10 bases. Trimming removed 3 bases from V and 4 bases from J; junction bases left unmatched: 11. From germline, CDR1 is LNHDA and CDR2 SQIVND (reference sequence). There are 17 residues in the CDR3. The chain's CDR3 is CASSILEAGGPPETQYF. In DNA form, the CDR3 reads TGTGCCAGTAGTATCCTCGAAGCGGGGGGGCCCCCAGAGACCCAGTACTTC.

In its sample, this clone was seen once. The chain is built from TRBV6-6 and TRBJ2-3; D not resolved. Germline CDR1 is MNHNY and CDR2 is SVGAGI (reference sequence). This CDR3 region has 16 residues. V dropped 2 bases and J dropped 3 bases, with 15 bases sitting between them. This chain's CDR3 is CASSYPDRQGTDTQYF. The CDR3 region has the DNA TGTGCCAGCAGTTACCCTGATAGACAAGGTACAGATACGCAGTATTTT.

The chain links TRBV6-4 to TRBJ2-1, with TRBD1 matching 7 bases. The CDR3 is made up of 15 amino acids. CDR1 MRHNA and CDR2 SNTAGT come from the germline V gene. V lost 6 bases, J lost 8 bases, and 13 bases stayed unmatched. As DNA, the CDR3 is TGTGCCAGCAGCGAATTCCCGGGACAGACCGATGAGCAGTTCTTC. It specifies CASSEFPGQTDEQFF.

The chain uses TRBV27 and TRBJ2-7; D may be TRBD1 (5 bases). Trimming left V 0 bases short and J 6 bases short, with 12 bases between. Germline assignment: CDR1 MNHEY and CDR2 SMNVEV (reference sequence). This CDR3 is built from 14 residues. Here the CDR3 DNA reads TGTGCCAGCAGTTTATCCCGGCAGGGTGTCGAGCAGTACTTC. Translating gives CASSLSRQGVEQYF.

This chain links TRBV7-8 with TRBJ2-1, with D maybe TRBD1 (6 bases). This CDR3 comprises 16 residues. CDR1 and CDR2 (germline): SGHVS, FQNEAQ. V was pared by 2 bases and J by 5 bases, with 16 bases between. The CDR3 nucleotides are TGTGCCAGCAGCTTAATAGAGGGGGACGGAGACAATGAGCAGTTCTTC. Protein: CASSLIEGDGDNEQFF.

The rearrangement links TRBV11-2 to TRBJ2-7; no definite D call. CDR3 size: 11 residues. V lost 5 bases and J 3 bases, leaving 5 bases between the germline ends. Germline CDR1 reads SGHAT; CDR2 reads FQNNGV. The CDR3 loop is CASSLNYEQYF. CDR3 bases: TGTGCCAGCAGCCTCAACTACGAGCAGTACTTC.

This chain joins TRBV19 and TRBJ1-2; 7 bases are a match to TRBD1. Germline V gene data show CDR1 as LNHDA and CDR2 as SQIVND (reference sequence). V lost 8 bases and J lost 4; bases outside the gene matches: 7. The CDR3 has 13 amino acids. Written as DNA, the CDR3 is TGTGCCAGTTCTCAGGGGGAGCTCTATGGCTACACCTTC. Its protein product is CASSQGELYGYTF.

As DNA, the CDR3 is TGTGCCACCGACGAAGGGGCAGAGCAAGAGACCCAGTACTTC. As protein: CATDEGAEQETQYF. The chain combines TRBV25-1 with TRBJ2-5, with D possibly matching TRBD1 (5 bases). The CDR3 loop spans 14 amino acids. Germline CDR1 MGHDK, CDR2 SYGVNS. Trimming shortened V by 10 bases and J by 2 bases, and 17 bases separated the two germline ends.

The rearrangement joins TRBV7-3 to TRBJ2-5; 13 nucleotides align to TRBD2. This CDR3 spans 15 amino acids. From germline, CDR1 is SGHTA and CDR2 FQGTGA. V lost 5 bases and J lost 2; bases outside the gene matches: 2. The CDR3 sequence is CASSALAGGQETQYF. For the CDR3, the DNA is TGTGCCAGCAGCGCACTAGCGGGGGGGCAAGAGACCCAGTACTTC.

The V gene is TRBV9, the J gene TRBJ2-7, with 7 bases identical to TRBD1. This CDR3 contains 15 residues. Germline CDR1 SGDLS, CDR2 YYNGEE. V lost 3 bases and J lost 1; bases outside the gene matches: 7. The DNA of the CDR3 is TGTGCCAGCAGCGAGGGGGCAGGGTTGTCCTACGAGCAGTACTTC. It yields the protein CASSEGAGLSYEQYF.

The V gene is TRBV15, the J gene TRBJ1-2; D might be TRBD1 (6 bases). This CDR3 contains 17 residues. V was pared by 0 bases and J by 3 bases, with 17 bases between. The germline V gene has CDR1 LNHNV and CDR2 YYDKDF (reference sequence). CDR3 in amino acids: CATSRDRELGQYYGYTF. The CDR3 DNA reads as TGTGCCACCAGCAGAGATCGGGAGCTGGGACAATACTATGGCTACACCTTC. Together with reference TRBV15 and TRBJ1-2, the CDR3 gives the full variable domain: DAMVIQNPRYQVTQFGKPVTLSCSQTLNHNVMYWYQQKSSQAPKLLFHYYDKDFNNEADTPDNFQSRRPNTSFCFLDIRSPGLGDTAMYLCATSRDRELGQYYGYTFGSGTRLTVV.

The rearrangement uses TRBV4-1 and TRBJ1-1; 8 nucleotides agree with TRBD1. After removal of 3 bases from V and 4 bases from J, the junction contained 7 bases not matched to a gene. The CDR3 is 15 amino acids. Germline CDR1 and CDR2: MGHRA and YSYEKL. This CDR3 reads CASSQKDRAATEAFF. The CDR3 nucleotides read TGCGCCAGCAGCCAGAAGGACAGGGCGGCCACTGAAGCTTTCTTT.

The chain recombines TRBV13 with TRBJ2-7, with 7 bases lining up with TRBD2. V lost 6 bases to trimming and J lost 2 bases; unmatched junction nucleotides: 4. This CDR3 region has 13 residues. Germline V CDR1 and CDR2: PRHDT, FYEKMQ (reference sequence). The CDR3 loop is CASSVAGAYEQYF. The DNA of the CDR3 is TGTGCCAGCAGTGTAGCGGGTGCCTACGAGCAGTACTTC.